The T cell receptor beta chain under discussion was sequenced for a study of Ad26.COV2.S vaccination and SARS-CoV-2 variants. Study-level results: Breadth and depth estimates from TCRs may understate total T cell responses. Those who received vaccine or placebo ended up with similar non-spike TCR breadth. In vaccinated individuals, spike-specific CD8+ and CD4+ T cell responses reportedly displayed substantial breadth.

Clones were read by immunoSEQ multiplex PCR, and TCRdb kept only the in-frame ones, dropping some. This sample yields approximately 240,000 clones, of which approximately 90% are seen a single time; approximately 12% belongs to the top ten. Treatment reported: some 20 received Ad26.COV2.S at low or high dose, single or two shots; 5 received placebo; per-sample allocation not given. Samples were taken on day 63 after the first vaccine or placebo injection. The vaccine delivered Wuhan-strain SARS-CoV-2 spike through an Ad26 vector. Germline CDR1 is LGHNA and CDR2 is YNFKEQ. The CDR3 totals 14 residues. V lost 5 bases and J lost 4; bases outside the gene matches: 6. This clone was recorded only once. Its antigen is currently unknown.

V usage is TRBV4-2 and J usage is TRBJ1-2, with 8 bases lining up with TRBD1. This TCR derives from a person between 18 and 65 years old who received the Ad26.COV2.S COVID-19 vaccine or a placebo. Specimen: peripheral blood, collected in a trial of Ad26.COV2.S vaccine versus placebo. The DNA of the CDR3 is TGTGCCAGCAGCTCGGACAGGGCTTCCTATGGCTACACCTTC. The encoded protein is CASSSDRASYGYTF.